This is a list of T cell receptor beta chains from one sample in a study of regulatory T cells in long-lasting Graves disease. TCRdb processed the multiplex PCR reads anew with MiXCR; each CDR3 protein has one entry. The sample includes about 470,000 distinct CDR3 sequences, around 14% of them seen just once. These records were also assigned to another study, of T cells in Graves' hyperthyroidism and ophthalmopathy.

Sequenced material: peripheral blood mononuclear cells (PBMCs), taken at new diagnosis, from a patient treated with antithyroid drugs. The receptors were gathered from a woman aged 25 to 39 with Graves disease. Each CDR3 is given with its conserved first and last residue. The D gene is left open where the match is weak. The listing skips clone size in some rows; elsewhere it reads once, few, many or a size class.

CDR3 DNA	CDR3 protein	V gene	clone size	D gene	J gene
TGTGCCAGCAGCTTACCCACTCTCTCCTCTGGGGCCAACGTCCTGACTTTC	CASSLPTLSSGANVLTF	TRBV11-2	few	.	TRBJ2-6
TGTGCCAGCAGTGACCCGGGGGGTAGCAATCAGCCCCAGCATTTT	CASSDPGGSNQPQHF	TRBV2	many	.	TRBJ1-5
TGTGCCAGCAGCAAGCTCGGGACTCATCAAGAGACCCAGTACTTC	CASSKLGTHQETQYF	TRBV11-1	.	.	TRBJ2-5
TGTGCCAGCAGATCGACAGGGGTCAACACTGAAGCTTTCTTT	CASRSTGVNTEAFF	TRBV28	many	TRBD1	TRBJ1-1
TGTGCCAGTATACGGCAGGGGGGCAATCAGCCCCAGCATTTT	CASIRQGGNQPQHF	TRBV19	.	TRBD1	TRBJ1-5
TGCGCCAGCAGCCAAGACGACTCTCTATATGGCTACACCTTC	CASSQDDSLYGYTF	TRBV4-1	.	.	TRBJ1-2
TGTGCCAGCAGCTGGCCACCAGATACGCAGTATTTT	CASSWPPDTQYF	TRBV7-2	many	.	TRBJ2-3
TGTGCCAGCAGTGCCCCAGGGGTTGGGGCCAACGTCCTGACTTTC	CASSAPGVGANVLTF	TRBV12-3/TRBV12-4	many	.	TRBJ2-6
TGTGCCTGGAGTCCCTCTCTTTGGGCCGCGGGCCGCGATAGAACCTCCTCCTACAATGAGCAGTTCTTC	CAWSPSLWAAGRDRTSSYNEQFF	TRBV30	.	.	TRBJ2-1
TGTGCCACCAGTTCACAGCCAGATACGCAGTATTTT	CATSSQPDTQYF	TRBV10-3	many	.	TRBJ2-3
TGCGCCAGCAGCGCACCCGGGACTAGCACCTACGAGCAGTACTTC	CASSAPGTSTYEQYF	TRBV5-1	many	TRBD2	TRBJ2-7